Listed below are T cell receptor beta chains from one sample, sequenced in a study of blood T cell repertoires in COVID-19. The assay was immunoSEQ multiplex PCR, and TCRdb's table has in-frame clones only and misses some. The sample records under 85,000 clones, 65% to 90% being singletons. The sample taken for sequencing was peripheral blood. The receptors were gathered from a young man with COVID-19, enrolled during active disease. CDR3s include the opening cysteine and the closing phenylalanine or tryptophan. D genes are given only for firm matches. Clone size is given for some rows only: seen once, a few or many times, or a class if the clone is expanded.

V gene	J gene	clone size	D gene	CDR3 DNA	CDR3 protein
TRBV3-1/TRBV3-2	TRBJ2-4	NA	TRBD2	TGTGCCAGCAGCCAAGATCTTTTAGCGGGACTGTTAGCCAAAAACATTCAGTACTTC	CASSQDLLAGLLAKNIQYF
TRBV15	TRBJ2-7	NA	TRBD1	TGTGCCATCCAGACCGCAGGGGGCAACGAGCAGTACTTC	CAIQTAGGNEQYF
TRBV28	TRBJ1-5	many	TRBD1	TGTGCCAGCAGTTGGGGACAGGGGAGCAATCAGCCCCAGCATTTT	CASSWGQGSNQPQHF
TRBV6-5	TRBJ2-7	NA	TRBD1	TGTGCCAGCAGTTACACTCGGACAGGGTACGAGCAGTACTTC	CASSYTRTGYEQYF
TRBV30	TRBJ2-1	NA	TRBD2	TGTGCCTGGGAGACTAGCGGGAGGGTCTACAATGAGCAGTTCTTC	CAWETSGRVYNEQFF
TRBV28	TRBJ1-5	NA	NA	TGTGCCAGCAGCCACCCCCTTACAAAACGGCCCCAGCATTTT	CASSHPLTKRPQHF
TRBV6-2/TRBV6-3	TRBJ1-1	once	NA	TGTGCCAGCAGTTACTCGCCACTCTGGTGGAGCTCGAACACTGAAGCTTTCTTT	CASSYSPLWWSSNTEAFF
TRBV30	TRBJ1-3	NA	TRBD1	TGTGCCTGGAGTGCCCCGGCGTTTCGGACAGGGGCACACACCATATATTTT	CAWSAPAFRTGAHTIYF
TRBV30	TRBJ2-1	NA	TRBD2	TGTGCCTGGAGCCCCGTGAGCGGGAGTGCAGGGGAGCAGTTCTTC	CAWSPVSGSAGEQFF
TRBV19	TRBJ1-2	NA	NA	TGTGCCAGTACAGGGGTCCGTTATGGCTACACCTTC	CASTGVRYGYTF
TRBV4-1	TRBJ2-1	NA	TRBD1	TGCGCCAGCAGCCAAGATAGGACAGGGGGCTGGGATGAGCAGTTCTTC	CASSQDRTGGWDEQFF
TRBV7-2	TRBJ1-2	NA	TRBD1	TGTGCCAGCAGCTCGGACAGGGTTGCCTATGGCTACACCTTC	CASSSDRVAYGYTF
TRBV7-2	TRBJ1-2	NA	NA	TGTGCCAGCAGCTTGGCCGTAAACTATGGCTACACCTTC	CASSLAVNYGYTF
TRBV11-3	TRBJ2-3	NA	TRBD2	TGTGCCAGCAGCTGGGAGGGGAAGGATACGCAGTATTTT	CASSWEGKDTQYF
TRBV10-2	TRBJ2-7	NA	TRBD1	TGCGCCAGCAGGCAGGGGGCCATCTCGGGCGAGCAGTACTTC	CASRQGAISGEQYF
TRBV6-2/TRBV6-3	TRBJ1-5	NA	NA	TGTGCCAGCAGCAAAGGACAGTATAGCAATCAGCCCCAGCATTTT	CASSKGQYSNQPQHF
TRBV25-1	TRBJ2-3	NA	TRBD2	TGTGCCACTTTAGCGGGACTTAGCACAGATACGCAGTATTTT	CATLAGLSTDTQYF
TRBV28	TRBJ2-7	NA	NA	TGTGCCAGCAGCATACCAGGCGGGGAGCAGTACTTC	CASSIPGGEQYF
TRBV30	TRBJ2-1	NA	TRBD1	TGTGCCTGGAGTCTGAACAGGGGTGAGCAGTTCTTC	CAWSLNRGEQFF
TRBV7-2	TRBJ2-5	NA	NA	TGTGCCAGCAGCTTGGGTGGACTTCCTGGGGTGGAGACCCAGTACTTC	CASSLGGLPGVETQYF
TRBV4-1	TRBJ2-1	NA	TRBD1	TGCGCCAGCAGCCAAGACGGACAGGGCTACAATGAGCAGTTCTTC	CASSQDGQGYNEQFF
TRBV5-1	TRBJ1-3	NA	NA	TGCGCCAGCAGCTTGGCCGGGGGGGCCGCTGGAAACACCATATATTTT	CASSLAGGAAGNTIYF
TRBV11-2	TRBJ1-4	NA	NA	TGTGCCAGCAGCTTAGATGTGGTCACAAACCTGTTTTTT	CASSLDVVTNLFF
TRBV6-4	TRBJ1-2	NA	NA	TGTGCCAGCAGTCCTGACTCGGGATATGGCTACACCTTC	CASSPDSGYGYTF
TRBV3-1/TRBV3-2	TRBJ1-1	once	TRBD1	TGTGCCAGCAGCTTCGGGACAGAGGCTTTCTTT	CASSFGTEAFF
TRBV28	TRBJ1-1	NA	TRBD1	TGTGCCATCCTTACCGCGGCAGGGGGCGGTGAAGCTTTCTTT	CAILTAAGGGEAFF
TRBV11-2	TRBJ2-2	NA	NA	TGTGCCAGCATCTTCAGCACCGGGGAGCTGTTTTTT	CASIFSTGELFF
TRBV30	TRBJ1-6	NA	TRBD1	TGTGCCTGGAGAGGGGACAGGGGATCACCCCTCCACTTT	CAWRGDRGSPLHF
TRBV28	TRBJ2-1	NA	NA	TGTGCCAGCAACGGATGGACAACCCATAAGTTCTTC	CASNGWTTHKFF
TRBV27	TRBJ2-7	NA	TRBD1	TGTGCCAGCAGTCCACTCCCGGGACAGGGGCCCGCTACCTACGAGCAGTACTTC	CASSPLPGQGPATYEQYF
TRBV7-2	TRBJ2-3	NA	NA	TGTGCCAGCAGAGGGAGGGGGGGAGATACGCAGTATTTT	CASRGRGGDTQYF
TRBV10-2	TRBJ2-5	few	NA	TGCGCCAGCGGGGCAGAGACCCAGTACTTC	CASGAETQYF
TRBV18	TRBJ1-1	NA	TRBD1	TGTGCCAGCTCACCACGGGACAGGGCAACGTTTACTTTCTTT	CASSPRDRATFTFF
TRBV10-3	TRBJ1-2	NA	TRBD1	TGTGCCATCAGTGAGTCGACAGGGGGTTATGGCTACACCTTC	CAISESTGGYGYTF
TRBV27	TRBJ1-1	NA	NA	TGTGCCAGCAGTTTATCTTGGGGCGGGGGGAACACTGAAGCTTTCTTT	CASSLSWGGGNTEAFF
TRBV15	TRBJ2-7	NA	NA	TGTGCCACCAGTCGACAGGTCTCCTACGAGCAGTACTTC	CATSRQVSYEQYF
TRBV30	TRBJ1-4	NA	NA	TGTGCCTGGAGTGTACGGGGGAGTACAACTAATGAAAAACTGTTTTTT	CAWSVRGSTTNEKLFF
TRBV4-2	TRBJ2-1	NA	NA	TGTGCCAGCAGCCGACAAGACTACCGCGACTCCTACAATGAGCAGTTCTTC	CASSRQDYRDSYNEQFF
TRBV4-1	TRBJ2-7	NA	TRBD2	TGCGCCAGCAGCCAAGTTGTTAGCGGGGGGACCTACGAGCAGTACTTC	CASSQVVSGGTYEQYF
TRBV20-1	TRBJ1-5	NA	NA	TGCAGTGCTAGTATAGATCAGCCCCAGCATTTT	CSASIDQPQHF
TRBV13	TRBJ2-7	NA	NA	TGTGCCAGCAACCCAGGGGGGATAGTAGCGGTGAGCTCCTACGAGCAGTACTTC	CASNPGGIVAVSSYEQYF
TRBV19	TRBJ2-5	NA	NA	TGTGCCAGTAGTATAGACGGCGTTGGAGGAGAGACCCAGTACTTC	CASSIDGVGGETQYF
TRBV5-5	TRBJ2-5	few	NA	TGTGCCAGCAGGGCCGGAGGGTCGGAGACCCAGTACTTC	CASRAGGSETQYF
TRBV9	TRBJ2-2	NA	TRBD1	TGTGCCAGCAGCCTCAGGCAGGGGGTTAACACCGGGGAGCTGTTTTTT	CASSLRQGVNTGELFF
TRBV7-2	TRBJ1-5	NA	TRBD1	TGTGCCAGCAGCTTACAGGGGGATAGCAATCAGCCCCAGCATTTT	CASSLQGDSNQPQHF
TRBV4-1	TRBJ1-5	NA	NA	TGCGCCAGCAGCCAAGGGACAGCATATAGCAATCAGCCCCAGCATTTT	CASSQGTAYSNQPQHF
TRBV3-1/TRBV3-2	TRBJ1-2	NA	NA	TGTGCCAGCAGCCAAGCAGGAAACAACTATGGCTACACCTTC	CASSQAGNNYGYTF
TRBV19	TRBJ1-2	NA	NA	TGTGCCAGTAGTATTGGGCAGGGGCACTATGGCTACACCTTC	CASSIGQGHYGYTF
TRBV10-3	TRBJ1-2	few	NA	TGTGCCATCAGTGAGTCAGGAGACTATGGCTACACCTTC	CAISESGDYGYTF
TRBV19	TRBJ1-5	NA	NA	TGTGCCAGTAGTAGGACAAGCAATCAGCCCCAGCATTTT	CASSRTSNQPQHF
TRBV5-8	TRBJ2-1	NA	NA	TGTGCCAGCAGCTTGGCTAGCGCCTCCTACAATGAGCAGTTCTTC	CASSLASASYNEQFF
TRBV7-2	TRBJ1-1	NA	NA	TGTGCCAGCAGCTATGACGGGACTGAAGCTTTCTTT	CASSYDGTEAFF
TRBV4-3	TRBJ2-1	NA	NA	TGCGCCAGCAGCCAAGATTCCCTGGTGCGTGAGCAGTTCTTC	CASSQDSLVREQFF
TRBV15	TRBJ1-2	NA	NA	TGTGCCACCAGCTTCGGGGGGGAGGATGGCTACACCTTC	CATSFGGEDGYTF
TRBV6-5	TRBJ2-1	NA	NA	TGTGCCAGCAGCAGACAGGGAGGATACAATGAGCAGTTCTTC	CASSRQGGYNEQFF
TRBV4-2	TRBJ2-1	NA	NA	TGTGCCAGCAGCCAAGGACTAGATAACAATGAGCAGTTCTTC	CASSQGLDNNEQFF
TRBV11-3	TRBJ2-1	NA	NA	TGTGCCAGCAGCTTAGACGTATCTGAGCAGTTCTTC	CASSLDVSEQFF
TRBV19	TRBJ2-7	NA	NA	TGTGCCAGTAGTCAGCGGCCCAACTACGAGCAGTACTTC	CASSQRPNYEQYF
TRBV6-6	TRBJ2-7	NA	TRBD1	TGTGCCAGCAGCGGGACAGGGGGATACGAGCAGTACTTC	CASSGTGGYEQYF
TRBV3-1/TRBV3-2	TRBJ1-2	NA	TRBD1	TGTGCCAGCAGCCAGTGGGACAGACTTAACTATGGCTACACCTTC	CASSQWDRLNYGYTF